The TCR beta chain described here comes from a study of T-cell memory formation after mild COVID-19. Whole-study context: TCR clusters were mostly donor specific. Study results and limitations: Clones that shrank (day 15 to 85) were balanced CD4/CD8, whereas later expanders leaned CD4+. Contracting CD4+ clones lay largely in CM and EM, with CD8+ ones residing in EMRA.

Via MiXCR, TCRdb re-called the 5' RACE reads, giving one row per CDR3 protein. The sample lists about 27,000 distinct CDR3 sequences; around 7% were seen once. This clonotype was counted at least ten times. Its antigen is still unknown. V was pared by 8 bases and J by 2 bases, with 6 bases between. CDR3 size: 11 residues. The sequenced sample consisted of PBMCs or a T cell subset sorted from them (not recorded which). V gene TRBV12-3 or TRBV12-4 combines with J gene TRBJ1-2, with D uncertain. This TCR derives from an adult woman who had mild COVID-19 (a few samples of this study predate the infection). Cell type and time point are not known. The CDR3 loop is CASAGNYGYTF. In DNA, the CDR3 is TGTGCCAGCGCGGGGAACTATGGCTACACCTTC.